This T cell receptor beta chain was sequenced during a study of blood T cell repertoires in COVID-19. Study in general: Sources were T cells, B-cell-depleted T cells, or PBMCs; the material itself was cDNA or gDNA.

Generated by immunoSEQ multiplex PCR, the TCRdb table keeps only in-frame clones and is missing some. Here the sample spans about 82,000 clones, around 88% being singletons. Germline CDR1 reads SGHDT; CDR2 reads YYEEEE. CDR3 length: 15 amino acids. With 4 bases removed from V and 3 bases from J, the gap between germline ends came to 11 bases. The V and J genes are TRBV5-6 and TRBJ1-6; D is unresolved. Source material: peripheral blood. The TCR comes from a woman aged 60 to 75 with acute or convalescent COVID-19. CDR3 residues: CASSVDRVYNSPLHF. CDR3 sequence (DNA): TGTGCCAGCAGCGTAGACCGGGTCTATAATTCACCCCTCCACTTT.